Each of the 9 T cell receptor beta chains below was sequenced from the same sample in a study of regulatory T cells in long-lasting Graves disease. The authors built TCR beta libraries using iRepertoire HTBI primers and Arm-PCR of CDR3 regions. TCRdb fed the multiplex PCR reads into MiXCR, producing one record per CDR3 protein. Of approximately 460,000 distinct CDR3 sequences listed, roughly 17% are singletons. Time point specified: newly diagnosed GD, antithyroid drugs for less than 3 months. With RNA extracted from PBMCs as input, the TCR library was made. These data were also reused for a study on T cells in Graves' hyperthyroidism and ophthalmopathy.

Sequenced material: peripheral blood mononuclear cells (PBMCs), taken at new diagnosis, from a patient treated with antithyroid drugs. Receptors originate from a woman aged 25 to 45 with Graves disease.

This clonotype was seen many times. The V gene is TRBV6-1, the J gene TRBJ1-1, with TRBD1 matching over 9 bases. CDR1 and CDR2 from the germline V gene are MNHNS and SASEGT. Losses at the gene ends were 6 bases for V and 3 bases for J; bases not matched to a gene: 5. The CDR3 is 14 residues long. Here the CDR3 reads CASRGTGIHTEAFF. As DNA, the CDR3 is TGTGCCAGCAGAGGGACAGGGATTCACACTGAAGCTTTCTTT.

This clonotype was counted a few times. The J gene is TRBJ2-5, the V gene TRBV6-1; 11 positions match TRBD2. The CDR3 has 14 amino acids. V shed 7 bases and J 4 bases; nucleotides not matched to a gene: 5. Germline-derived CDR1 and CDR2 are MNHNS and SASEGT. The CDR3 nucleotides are TGTGCCAGCACCCTGGGGACTAGCGGAGAGACCCAGTACTTC. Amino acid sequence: CASTLGTSGETQYF.

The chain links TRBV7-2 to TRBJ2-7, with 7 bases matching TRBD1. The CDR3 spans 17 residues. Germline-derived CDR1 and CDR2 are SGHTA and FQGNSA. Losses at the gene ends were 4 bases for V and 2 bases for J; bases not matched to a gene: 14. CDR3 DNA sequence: TGTGCCAGCAGCTCAGGGTGGGACAGCAAAAAGGCCTACGAGCAGTACTTC. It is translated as CASSSGWDSKKAYEQYF.

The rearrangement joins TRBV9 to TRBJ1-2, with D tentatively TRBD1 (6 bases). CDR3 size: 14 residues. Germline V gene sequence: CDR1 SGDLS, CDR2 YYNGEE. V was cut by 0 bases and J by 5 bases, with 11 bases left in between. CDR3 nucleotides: TGTGCCAGCAGCGTAGGGGGACACGAGTATGGCTACACCTTC. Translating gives CASSVGGHEYGYTF.

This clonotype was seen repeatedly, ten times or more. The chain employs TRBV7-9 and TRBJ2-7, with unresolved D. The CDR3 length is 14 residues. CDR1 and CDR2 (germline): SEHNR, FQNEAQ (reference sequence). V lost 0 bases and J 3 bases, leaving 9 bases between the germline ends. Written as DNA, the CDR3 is TGTGCCAGCAGCTTAGCCCCAAACCACTACGAGCAGTACTTC. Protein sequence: CASSLAPNHYEQYF. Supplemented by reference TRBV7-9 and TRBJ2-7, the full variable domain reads DTGVSQNPRHKITKRGQNVTFRCDPISEHNRLYWYRQTLGQGPEFLTYFQNEAQLEKSRLLSDRFSAERPKGSFSTLEIQRTEQGDSAMYLCASSLAPNHYEQYFGPGTRLTVT.

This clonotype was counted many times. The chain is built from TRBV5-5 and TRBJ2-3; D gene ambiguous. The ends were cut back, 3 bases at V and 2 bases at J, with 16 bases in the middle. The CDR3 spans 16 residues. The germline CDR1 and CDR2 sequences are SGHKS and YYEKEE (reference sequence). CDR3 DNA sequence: TGTGCCAGCAGCTACGCCTCTTGGCGGACCACAGATACGCAGTATTTT. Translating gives CASSYASWRTTDTQYF.

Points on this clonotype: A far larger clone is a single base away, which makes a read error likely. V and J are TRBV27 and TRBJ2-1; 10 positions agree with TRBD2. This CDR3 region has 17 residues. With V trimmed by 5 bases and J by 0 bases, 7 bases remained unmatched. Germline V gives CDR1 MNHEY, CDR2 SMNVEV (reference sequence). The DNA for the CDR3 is TGTGCCAGCAGTGATTCTAGCGGGAGAAGCTCCTACAATGAGCAGTTCTTC. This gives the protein CASSDSSGRSSYNEQFF.

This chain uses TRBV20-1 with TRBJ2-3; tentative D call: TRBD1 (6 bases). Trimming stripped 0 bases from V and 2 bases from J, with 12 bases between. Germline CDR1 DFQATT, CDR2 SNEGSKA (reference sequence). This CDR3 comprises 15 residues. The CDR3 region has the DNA TGCAGTGCTAGAGACAGGGGATCCTACACAGATACGCAGTATTTT. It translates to CSARDRGSYTDTQYF.

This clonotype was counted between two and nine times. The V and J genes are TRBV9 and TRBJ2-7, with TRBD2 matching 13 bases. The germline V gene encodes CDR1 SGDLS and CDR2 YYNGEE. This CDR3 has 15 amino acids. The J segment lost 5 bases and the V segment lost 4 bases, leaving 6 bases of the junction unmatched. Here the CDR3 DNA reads TGTGCCAGCAGCAAAGGACTAGCGGGAGAAAACGAGCAGTACTTC. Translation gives CASSKGLAGENEQYF.